This T cell receptor (beta chain) is drawn from a study of regulatory T cells in long-lasting Graves disease. V gave up 5 bases and J gave up 3 bases, with 17 bases separating them. Germline V gene lookup returns CDR1 SGHAT and CDR2 FQDESV (reference sequence). The CDR3 spans 16 residues. The time point here: persistent/refractory GD, antithyroid drugs over 5 years with positive TRAb. From PBMCs, RNA was extracted and then used to make the TCR library. Arm-PCR of CDR3 regions and iRepertoire HTBI primers were used to build TCR beta libraries. TCRdb used MiXCR to reprocess the multiplex PCR reads, holding one entry per CDR3 protein. This sample yields some 300,000 distinct CDR3 sequences, of which more than 20% are seen a single time; around three fifths belongs to the top ten. Regarding the study as a whole: TCR diversity was lower in persistent Graves' patients (versus newly diagnosed ones).

A remark on this clonotype: What it binds is not known.

This rearrangement joins TRBV11-1 to TRBJ2-1; no definite D call. The source material was peripheral blood mononuclear cells (PBMCs), sampled when the disease was refractory, from a patient treated with antithyroid drugs. This TCR derives from a female donor with Graves disease. The CDR3 spells CASSPPKSRVYNEQFF. The CDR3 DNA reads TGTGCCAGCAGCCCTCCAAAGAGTCGGGTCTACAATGAGCAGTTCTTC.